This note documents a single T cell receptor (beta chain) sequence. This clone was found a few times. This receptor's antigen is unknown. No qualities accompany the bases; no much larger clone lies one base away. The High Capacity cDNA Reverse Transcription Kit was used to reverse transcribe all of the isolated RNA, meaning that expressed TCRB transcripts were what got sequenced. Deep immunoSEQ sequencing was applied to naive, central memory and regulatory T cell samples, giving an average of around 3.4 million total reads per sample. After sorted cells were lysed in RLT buffer, RNA was extracted with DNase-treated RNeasy Micro or Mini kits, with the choice depending on cell number. To prevent cross-contamination, each cell subset was processed individually, whereas patient and healthy donor samples were processed jointly. Using the immunoSEQ multiplex PCR, TCRB sequences were amplified from cDNA into 87-bp fragments spanning the CDR3 region. Sequencing of the amplicons was performed on the Illumina HiSeq platform. For the original study's pipeline: Synthetic template baselines were used to correct PCR bias computationally, reads within Hamming distance 2 were collapsed, and singletons that could not be merged were discarded. Reads were aligned against IMGT to assign V, D and J genes, CDR3 length and insertions or deletions at six rearrangement sites. Within each subset, clonotype counts were normalized to sorted cell number, and only after that were true diversity and Gini coefficients computed with the tcR R package. The overlap coefficient, calculated on TCRB nucleotide sequences, was used to quantify repertoire sharing. As a proxy for the pre-selection repertoire, out-of-frame TCRB sequences from naive cells were analyzed. TCRdb limited this immuneACCESS table to in-frame rearrangements with V and J called. A share of clones is missing; checked studies link under half to unresolved V genes, and the rest is unexplained. V, J and clone size reflect that table, while D and trimming were determined from the DNA. Present in this sample are 630,000 or so clones, about an eighth of which were seen just once. The ten largest clones take up approximately 0.039% of the sample.

This specimen comes from a study of beta chain features in type 1 diabetes (dated by TCRdb to the late 2010s). As for the study more broadly: Mean age, gender distribution, total cell number and subset yield did not differ between patients and healthy donors. A total of 90 million to 130 million sorted cells were examined across all samples, and a strong correlation was observed between cell number per subset and RNA yield. In the study, TCRB repertoires of sorted circulating CD4+ T cell subsets from recently diagnosed type 1 diabetes patients were compared with those of matched healthy donors. Whereas all 30 or so donors provided naive and central memory subsets, regulatory and stem cell-like memory subsets were isolated from just 8 patients and roughly 8 healthy donors. The investigation overall reported the following: Because cDNA was sequenced instead of genomic DNA, highly expressing activated cells could be over-represented, though the groups showed no difference in activation or CD3 levels. Naive, central memory and regulatory TCRB repertoires appeared to be more similar among patients than among healthy donors. At VDJ recombination sites, type 1 diabetes patients had fewer insertions and more deleted nucleotides, which implies abnormalities in thymic rearrangement. PCR may preferentially amplify shorter templates, but because patient and control samples were amplified and corrected together, any resulting skew would affect both groups equally. Because small numbers of individuals were included in the HLA sub-analyses, any influence of HLA type on TCRB rearrangement was left unresolved. In all four CD4+ subsets, TCRB CDR3 length was moderately but significantly shorter in type 1 diabetes patients.

The germline V gene (reference sequence) yields LNHDA for CDR1 and SQIVND for CDR2. V and J are trimmed by 5 bases and 2 bases, and the gene matches miss 7 bases of the junction. CDR3 length: 16 amino acids, cysteine to phenylalanine. Kept here is only the CDR3 DNA, which spans 48 bases and is read in frame from base 1. Each donor gave one peripheral blood draw, averaging approximately 0.12 L, which was collected into heparinised tubes. Naive, central memory, regulatory and stem cell-like memory CD4+ T cells were sorted on a BD FACSAria II using a panel including CD45RO, CCR7, CD25, CD127, CD95 and CD27. Purity was above 98% for every sorted population. PBMCs were isolated immediately by Lymphoprep density gradient centrifugation and stained directly without culture. So that batch effects would be minimized, each experiment stained and sorted samples in pairs, pairing one healthy donor with one patient.

The specimen sequenced was naive CD4+ T cells from blood. In light of the paper, this sample's cell subset or site label describes: true naive CD4+ T cells. The sequence came from a man between 18 and 35 years old with type 1 diabetes. The V gene is TRBV19 and the J gene is TRBJ2-2, with 8 bases in between that match TRBD1. The DNA sequence follows: TGTGCCAGTAGTGTGGACAGGGCTTATAACACCGGGGAGCTGTTTTTT. This yields the protein CASSVDRAYNTGELFF.